These T cell receptor beta chains were read from a single sample in a study of blood T cell repertoires in COVID-19. Sequencing was performed with immunoSEQ multiplex PCR; in TCRdb, only in-frame clones are kept and a portion is missing. Counted here are 200,000 to 250,000 clones, roughly 87% occurring once; the ten biggest clones make up just over 2.5%. Material: PBMCs or T cells enriched from blood (not recorded which). Receptor source: a woman aged 25 to 39 with acute COVID-19. CDR3s include the opening cysteine and the closing phenylalanine or tryptophan. The D gene is left open where the match is weak. Size is stated for part of the rows, as once, few or many counts, or as a class when the clone is expanded.

D	size	V	J	DNA	CDR3
.	.	TRBV4-1	TRBJ2-3	TGCGCCAGCAGCCAGTCCTCCAGGGTGGAAGGCACAGATACGCAGTATTTT	CASSQSSRVEGTDTQYF
.	.	TRBV7-9	TRBJ1-3	TGTGCCAGCAAGAGACAGGAGTCTGGAAACACCATATATTTT	CASKRQESGNTIYF
.	.	TRBV5-1	TRBJ2-2	TGCGCCAGCAGCTACGTGTGGAGGGGCCCCAACACCGGGGAGCTGTTTTTT	CASSYVWRGPNTGELFF
.	.	TRBV24-1	TRBJ2-5	TGTGCCACCAGTGATACCCTCGGGGAGACCCAGTACTTC	CATSDTLGETQYF
TRBD2	few	TRBV19	TRBJ2-1	TGTGCCAGTAGTATGAGCGGGGGACATACGAGCTCCTACAATGAGCAGTTCTTC	CASSMSGGHTSSYNEQFF
TRBD1	.	TRBV7-6	TRBJ1-2	TGTGCCAGCAGCTCCCAGGGGGCGGAAGGCTACACCTTC	CASSSQGAEGYTF
TRBD1	.	TRBV29-1	TRBJ1-2	TGCAGCGTTGAATCAGGGGGACTTTATGGCTACACCTTC	CSVESGGLYGYTF
.	.	TRBV7-2	TRBJ2-7	TGTGCCAGCAGCTTAGTCAGGGTAAGCTCCTACGAGCAGTACTTC	CASSLVRVSSYEQYF
TRBD2	.	TRBV3-1/TRBV3-2	TRBJ2-1	TGTGCCAGCAGCCAAGAAGGCGGGAGCTCCTACAATGAGCAGTTCTTC	CASSQEGGSSYNEQFF
.	.	TRBV24-1	TRBJ1-5	TGTGCCACCAGTGACCCTGCTGAGGGCGCCTCCAATCAGCCCCAGCATTTT	CATSDPAEGASNQPQHF
.	once	TRBV10-1	TRBJ2-7	TGCGCCAGCAGTGACCCTAGTGAGGGCATCGACGAGCAGTACTTC	CASSDPSEGIDEQYF
TRBD1	.	TRBV5-1	TRBJ1-2	TGCGCCAGCAGCTCGCCCCGTACAGGGGGCGAAGATGGCTACACCTTC	CASSSPRTGGEDGYTF
TRBD2	few	TRBV6-5	TRBJ2-2	TGTGCCAGCAGTTACTCGGCGGGGGTCGCCGGGGAGCTGTTTTTT	CASSYSAGVAGELFF
.	few	TRBV6-1	TRBJ2-7	TGTGCCAGCAGCCTCCTCGGGGGCGAGCAGTACTTC	CASSLLGGEQYF
.	.	TRBV5-1	TRBJ1-1	TGCGCCAGCAGCTTGGTAAGGGGAGGAAATGTTAAAGCTTTCTTT	CASSLVRGGNVKAFF
TRBD1	.	TRBV7-2	TRBJ2-5	TGTGCCAGCAGCTTAAACAGGGGAAACCAAGAGACCCAGTACTTC	CASSLNRGNQETQYF
.	.	TRBV18	TRBJ2-5	TGTGCCAGCTCACCAAGGAGGTTGGAGACCCAGTACTTC	CASSPRRLETQYF
.	.	TRBV6-5	TRBJ1-2	TGTGCCAGCAGTAGCAGGGAAAATGGCTACACCTTC	CASSSRENGYTF
.	.	TRBV5-1	TRBJ2-5	TGCGCCAGCAGCCTCGACAGTTCAGAGACCCAGTACTTC	CASSLDSSETQYF
.	.	TRBV7-9	TRBJ1-2	TGTGCCAGCAGCTTAGGGGACACAGGGTCGGGCTACACCTTC	CASSLGDTGSGYTF
.	once	TRBV19	TRBJ1-2	TGTGCCAGTAGTAGACCCTCCGACAGAACTAACTATGGCTACACCTTC	CASSRPSDRTNYGYTF
TRBD1	.	TRBV6-5	TRBJ1-5	TGTGCCAGCAGCGCCGGGACAGGGTACGATCAGCCCCAGCATTTT	CASSAGTGYDQPQHF
.	once	TRBV4-3	TRBJ1-1	TGCGCCAGCAGCCAAGTACGACAGAATGAAGCTTTCTTT	CASSQVRQNEAFF
.	.	TRBV6-1	TRBJ1-1	TGTGCCAGCAGTGAGGCCCCGGAGGTTACTGAAGCTTTCTTT	CASSEAPEVTEAFF
TRBD1	.	TRBV7-9	TRBJ1-1	TGTGCCAGCAGCTTAAGGGGACAGTATAGTGAAGCTTTCTTT	CASSLRGQYSEAFF
.	.	TRBV7-9	TRBJ1-1	TGTGCCAGCAGCTTAGCGCTCGGCCTCCCGGGGACTGAAGCTTTCTTT	CASSLALGLPGTEAFF
.	.	TRBV4-1	TRBJ1-4	TGCGCCAGCAGCCAAGGTCGCAGCGCCTATGAAAAACTGTTTTTT	CASSQGRSAYEKLFF
.	.	TRBV27	TRBJ1-3	TGTGCCAGCAGTTTCGGGACAAGTGGAAACACCATATATTTT	CASSFGTSGNTIYF
TRBD1	.	TRBV25-1	TRBJ2-1	TGTGCCAGCAGTGAACGCCAGGGACAGGCCTACAATGAGCAGTTCTTC	CASSERQGQAYNEQFF
.	.	TRBV5-1	TRBJ1-1	TGCGCCAGCAGCTTGGGCACCGAGGCCCGATACTTTGAAGCTTTCTTT	CASSLGTEARYFEAFF
.	.	TRBV30	TRBJ2-3	TGTGCCTGGAGTGGAAAGGGGGTTGGCACAGATACGCAGTATTTT	CAWSGKGVGTDTQYF
.	.	TRBV7-2	TRBJ1-5	TGTGCCAGCAGCTTAGGGCGGGGATTCAATCAGCCCCAGCATTTT	CASSLGRGFNQPQHF
.	.	TRBV12-3/TRBV12-4	TRBJ1-1	TGTGCCAGCACCTCTATAAACACTGAAGCTTTCTTT	CASTSINTEAFF
TRBD2	.	TRBV10-1	TRBJ2-3	TGCGCCAGCAGTGACCAAGGACTAGCGGGGGGCACAGATACGCAGTATTTT	CASSDQGLAGGTDTQYF